This passage covers 27 T cell receptor beta chains from one sample sequenced in a study of T cell changes during pregnancy in multiple sclerosis. Repertoires were generated with immunoSEQ multiplex PCR, while TCRdb's copy carries only in-frame clones and drops some. The sample includes 40,000 to 60,000 clones, 85% to 95% of them seen just once. This sample comprised CD4+ T cells from peripheral blood mononuclear cells, obtained in the third trimester of pregnancy. The receptors stem from a female donor with multiple sclerosis, enrolled in a pregnancy study.

The chain uses TRBV27 and TRBJ2-5, with D uncertain. Germline V gene data show CDR1 as MNHEY and CDR2 as SMNVEV (reference sequence). V was clipped by 5 bases and J by 0 bases, with 7 bases between them. CDR3 length: 13 residues. Here the CDR3 DNA reads TGTGCCAGCAGTCCCTCGTACCAAGAGACCCAGTACTTC. This encodes CASSPSYQETQYF.

The rearrangement links TRBV6-1 to TRBJ1-1; a weak D match, TRBD1 (6 bases). The CDR3 extends over 12 amino acids. The ends were cut back, 8 bases at V and 1 base at J, with 8 bases in the middle. CDR1 MNHNS and CDR2 SASEGT come from the germline V gene. The CDR3 here is CASDRKNTEAFF. DNA for the CDR3: TGTGCCAGCGACAGGAAGAACACTGAAGCTTTCTTT.

V is TRBV30 and J is TRBJ2-5, with D perhaps TRBD2 (9 bases). The DNA end is more similar to TRBJ2-7, so the J call may be wrong. This CDR3 contains 17 residues. CDR1 and CDR2 from the germline V gene are GTSNPN and SVGIG (reference sequence). The CDR3 DNA sequence: TGTGCCGGGGGAGACAGGGGAGTTAGCGGGAGCGGATACGAGCAGTACTTC. It yields the protein CAGGDRGVSGSGYEQYF.

The rearrangement links TRBV7-2 to TRBJ1-1; TRBD1 matches at 9 bases. Looked up from germline, CDR1 is SGHTA and CDR2 is FQGNSA. The V and J ends lost 5 bases and 3 bases, in that order; junction bases with no gene match: 10. The CDR3 is made up of 16 amino acids. CDR3 in amino acids: CASSVTGTGTYTEAFF. DNA for the CDR3: TGTGCCAGCAGCGTAACCGGGACAGGGACTTACACTGAAGCTTTCTTT.

This sequence joins TRBV5-1 and TRBJ2-3, with 7 positions matching TRBD2. Trimming at V came to 4 bases and at J to 5 bases, leaving 7 bases not matched to a gene. CDR1 is SGHRS, CDR2 YFSETQ, per germline. CDR3 length: 14 amino acids. CDR3 loop: CASSIVGGLDTQYF. DNA for the CDR3: TGCGCCAGCAGCATCGTCGGGGGGTTAGATACGCAGTATTTT.

V is TRBV7-2 and J is TRBJ1-4; no definite D call. The germline CDR1 and CDR2 sequences are SGHTA and FQGNSA. V lost 5 bases to trimming and J lost 5 bases, with 12 bases between them. The CDR3 extends over 14 amino acids. The CDR3 loop is CASSARGKNEKLFF. The DNA of the CDR3 is TGTGCCAGCAGCGCCCGGGGTAAAAATGAAAAACTGTTTTTT. Drawing the rest from reference TRBV7-2 and TRBJ1-4, the complete variable domain is GAGVSQSPSNKVTEKGKDVELRCDPISGHTALYWYRQSLGQGLEFLIYFQGNSAPDKSGLPSDRFSAERTGGSVSTLTIQRTQQEDSAVYLCASSARGKNEKLFFGSGTQLSVL.

A single count supports this clone. J is TRBJ2-7 and V is TRBV28; 7 bases align to TRBD1. The CDR3 has 16 amino acids. CDR1 is MDHEN, CDR2 SYDVKM, per germline. V was pared by 6 bases and J by 0 bases, with 11 bases of the junction left unmatched. Here the CDR3 DNA reads TGTGCCAGCAGCCGCACCGGGACAGTACTCTCCTACGAGCAGTACTTC. Encoded protein: CASSRTGTVLSYEQYF.

This chain uses TRBV10-3 with TRBJ2-7; 7 bases match TRBD1. After removal of 7 bases from V and 4 bases from J, the junction contained 7 bases not matched to a gene. The germline V gene encodes CDR1 ENHRY and CDR2 SYGVKD. CDR3 length equals 13 residues. The DNA for the CDR3 is TGTGCCATCAAAGGGACAGAGCTATACGAGCAGTACTTC. This codes for CAIKGTELYEQYF.

The chain uses TRBV27 and TRBJ2-3, with TRBD2 identical over 10 bases. V trimming: 2 bases; J trimming: 6 bases; junction bases outside the gene matches: 14. CDR3 length: 18 residues. Germline values: CDR1 MNHEY, CDR2 SMNVEV (reference sequence). The CDR3 region has the DNA TGTGCCAGCAGTTTACGAGTCCCCAGCGGGAGGGCCTCGGATACGCAGTATTTT. Residues: CASSLRVPSGRASDTQYF.

As to this clone: This CDR3 is missing its conserved last phenylalanine or tryptophan, likely due to a read error. The genes are TRBV18 and TRBJ1-2; D perhaps matches TRBD1 (5 bases). Germline V gene sequence: CDR1 KGHSH, CDR2 LQKENI. CDR3 length: 14 residues. V gave up 8 bases and J gave up 7 bases, with 20 bases separating them. CDR3: CASTTKEGTGGYTL. CDR3 bases: TGTGCCAGCACCACCAAGGAGGGGACGGGTGGCTACACCCTC.

In this sample, this clone turned up once. J is TRBJ2-1 and V is TRBV27, with TRBD1 matching over 11 bases. The CDR3 has 14 amino acids. After removal of 6 bases from V and 7 bases from J, the junction contained 5 bases not matched to a gene. The germline CDR1 and CDR2 sequences are MNHEY and SMNVEV (reference sequence). CDR3 protein: CASSLRDRGNEQFF. The CDR3 DNA reads TGTGCCAGCAGCCTACGGGACAGGGGGAATGAGCAGTTCTTC.

The V and J genes are TRBV28 and TRBJ2-7, with TRBD1 matching 8 bases. In germline, CDR1 is MDHEN, CDR2 SYDVKM. Unmatched junction bases numbered 4, after V lost 6 bases and J lost 0 bases. The CDR3 spans 14 residues. CDR3 bases: TGTGCCAGCAGGGGACAGGCGATCTCCTACGAGCAGTACTTC. Translating it yields CASRGQAISYEQYF.

The chain couples TRBV19 to TRBJ1-5, with D unclear. CDR1 and CDR2 from the germline V gene are LNHDA and SQIVND (reference sequence). The germline V and J ends were trimmed by 1 base and 4 bases, with 11 bases remaining between them. This CDR3 is 15 amino acids long. CDR3 amino acids: CASSIATGSNQPQHF. DNA for the CDR3: TGTGCCAGTAGTATAGCAACGGGGTCTAATCAGCCCCAGCATTTT.

The V and J genes are TRBV28 and TRBJ2-7; 8 bases agree with TRBD2. V dropped 7 bases and J dropped 4; count of bases not matched to a gene: 6. The germline V gene encodes CDR1 MDHEN and CDR2 SYDVKM. There are 13 residues in the CDR3. CDR3 sequence reads: CASTGGLGYEQYF. The CDR3 DNA follows: TGTGCCAGCACTGGGGGACTAGGATACGAGCAGTACTTC.

The chain employs TRBV28 and TRBJ2-7, with 8 bases identical to TRBD2. CDR3 length: 14 amino acids. Trimming took 8 bases from V and 2 from J; bases not matched to a gene: 8. CDR1 and CDR2 from the germline V gene are MDHEN and SYDVKM. The CDR3 DNA reads TGTGCCAGCTATAGCGGGACCATAACCTACGAGCAGTACTTC. Its protein product is CASYSGTITYEQYF. The entire variable domain, with the rest obtained from reference TRBV28 and TRBJ2-7, is as follows: DVKVTQSSRYLVKRTGEKVFLECVQDMDHENMFWYRQDPGLGLRLIYFSYDVKMKEKGDIPEGYSVSREKKERFSLILESASTNQTSMYLCASYSGTITYEQYFGPGTRLTVT.

The V and J genes are TRBV2 and TRBJ2-2; 7 bases align to TRBD1. This CDR3 is built from 14 residues. V gave up 8 bases and J gave up 3 bases; unmatched junction bases: 6. The germline V gene has CDR1 SNHLY and CDR2 FYNNEI. The CDR3 nucleotides read TGTGCCAGCGAAAACAGGGGAGACACCGGGGAGCTGTTTTTT. It yields the protein CASENRGDTGELFF.

CDR3 sequence (DNA): TGTGCCAGCAGGCGTCAGACAGGGGGCTTTGAGACCCAGTACTTC. Residues: CASRRQTGGFETQYF. The chain joins TRBV5-6 to TRBJ2-5; 10 bases agree with TRBD1. The ends lost 5 bases at V and 5 bases at J; junction bases unmatched: 9. The CDR3 is made up of 15 amino acids. The germline gives CDR1 SGHDT, CDR2 YYEEEE. The whole variable domain, filled in from reference TRBV5-6 and TRBJ2-5, reads DAGVTQSPTHLIKTRGQQVTLRCSPKSGHDTVSWYQQALGQGPQFIFQYYEEEERQRGNFPDRFSGHQFPNYSSELNVNALLLGDSALYLCASRRQTGGFETQYFGPGTRLLVL.

This rearrangement joins TRBV7-2 to TRBJ2-7, with 9 bases that match TRBD1. The ends lost 3 bases at V and 0 bases at J; junction bases unmatched: 0. This CDR3 has 14 amino acids. Germline V gene sequence: CDR1 SGHTA, CDR2 FQGNSA. The CDR3 DNA sequence: TGTGCCAGCAGCTTGACAGGGGGCTCCTACGAGCAGTACTTC. Protein sequence: CASSLTGGSYEQYF.

The CDR3 loop is CASKVVGVTGELFF. The CDR3 coding sequence is TGTGCCAGCAAGGTGGTAGGGGTCACCGGGGAGCTGTTTTTT. J is TRBJ2-2 and V is TRBV5-5; TRBD1 is a possible D gene (5 bases). V was shortened by 6 bases and J by 4 bases, with 13 bases between the two germline ends. The CDR3 spans 14 residues. CDR1 and CDR2 (germline): SGHKS, YYEKEE (reference sequence).

The chain combines TRBV2 with TRBJ2-7; a weak D match, TRBD1 (5 bases). Germline V gene lookup returns CDR1 SNHLY and CDR2 FYNNEI. There are 12 residues in the CDR3. V dropped 6 bases and J dropped 6 bases, with 12 bases sitting between them. The CDR3 nucleotides are TGTGCCAGCAGACCCGACAGTAGCGAGCAGTACTTC. Translated, it gives CASRPDSSEQYF. Variable domain in full (rest from reference TRBV2 and TRBJ2-7): EPEVTQTPSHQVTQMGQEVILRCVPISNHLYFYWYRQILGQKVEFLVSFYNNEISEKSEIFDDQFSVERPDGSNFTLKIRSTKLEDSAMYFCASRPDSSEQYFGPGTRLTVT.

The V gene is TRBV19, the J gene TRBJ2-2, with TRBD2 as a possible D gene (5 bases). V was cut by 11 bases and J by 3 bases, with 13 bases left in between. Germline assignment: CDR1 LNHDA and CDR2 SQIVND (reference sequence). The CDR3 sequence is 13 residues long. This CDR3 is CASRTSYTGELFF. CDR3 DNA: TGTGCCTCGAGGACTTCTTACACCGGGGAGCTGTTTTTT.

Only one count was recorded for this clone. The chain has TRBV27 and TRBJ2-7; 10 bases line up with TRBD2. The length of the CDR3 is 14 residues. V dropped 6 bases and J dropped 5; count of bases not matched to a gene: 7. CDR1 and CDR2 (germline): MNHEY, SMNVEV (reference sequence). CDR3 in DNA: TGTGCCAGCAGAGCGGGAGGGCCACGTGACGAGCAGTACTTC. This gives the protein CASRAGGPRDEQYF.

This sequence joins TRBV6-5 and TRBJ2-2; 8 nucleotides agree with TRBD2. The germline CDR1 and CDR2 sequences are MNHEY and SVGAGI. This CDR3 has 15 amino acids. V trimming: 6 bases; J trimming: 8 bases; junction bases outside the gene matches: 11. The CDR3 reads CASRNGLAALGELFF. CDR3 in DNA: TGTGCCAGCAGGAACGGACTAGCTGCCTTAGGGGAGCTGTTTTTT.

This chain joins TRBV11-2 and TRBJ2-1; D is ambiguous. This CDR3 is built from 17 residues. V shed 0 bases and J shed 9 bases, with 21 bases lying between them. Germline V gene lookup returns CDR1 SGHAT and CDR2 FQNNGV. CDR3 loop: CASSLDLLVGHPGEQFF. CDR3 coding DNA: TGTGCCAGCAGCTTAGATTTGCTAGTCGGCCACCCGGGTGAGCAGTTCTTC.

The chain carries TRBV5-4 and TRBJ2-1; unclear D gene. V was clipped by 4 bases and J by 6 bases, with 8 bases between them. The CDR3 has 12 residues. CDR1 and CDR2 (germline): SGHNT, YYREEE (reference sequence). The CDR3 DNA reads as TGTGCCAGCAGCCTCCCGGGCAATGAGCAGTTCTTC. Translated, it gives CASSLPGNEQFF.

J is TRBJ2-7 and V is TRBV7-3; the D gene is possibly TRBD1 (5 bases). V was pared by 5 bases and J by 2 bases, with 13 bases between. This CDR3 is 14 amino acids long. CDR1 SGHTA and CDR2 FQGTGA come from the germline V gene. CDR3 sequence: CASSQSKGPYEQYF. The DNA of the CDR3 is TGTGCCAGCAGCCAATCGAAGGGGCCCTACGAGCAGTACTTC.

CDR3 protein: CASSLEHGNQPQHF. CDR3 bases: TGCGCCAGCAGCTTGGAACACGGCAATCAGCCCCAGCATTTT. The rearrangement joins TRBV5-1 to TRBJ1-5; D ambiguous. Germline CDR1 reads SGHRS; CDR2 reads YFSETQ. Trimming removed 0 bases from V and 2 bases from J, with 6 bases in between. The CDR3 is 14 amino acids. Looking up the rest from reference TRBV5-1 and TRBJ1-5 gives the full variable domain: KAGVTQTPRYLIKTRGQQVTLSCSPISGHRSVSWYQQTPGQGLQFLFEYFSETQRNKGNFPGRFSGRQFSNSRSEMNVSTLELGDSALYLCASSLEHGNQPQHFGDGTRLSIL.